Presented here are 5 T cell receptor beta chains from one specimen sequenced in a study of blood T cell repertoires in COVID-19. Repertoires were generated with immunoSEQ multiplex PCR, while TCRdb's copy carries only in-frame clones and drops some. Of approximately 170,000 clones listed, 65% to 85% are singletons. Source material: PBMCs or T cells enriched from blood (not recorded which). These receptors all come from a woman aged 45-65 years in a cohort exposed to, infected with or recovered from COVID-19 (not recorded which).

This clone has just a few counts. J is TRBJ2-1 and V is TRBV19; perhaps TRBD2 as D (5 bases). V was pared by 2 bases and J by 4 bases, with 21 bases between. Germline CDR1 is LNHDA and CDR2 is SQIVND (reference sequence). This CDR3 has 18 residues. Here the CDR3 DNA reads TGTGCCAGTAGTATAATCGATGCGGGCAGGAGCAGTTACAATGAGCAGTTCTTC. Translated, it gives CASSIIDAGRSSYNEQFF.

The chain has TRBV10-2 and TRBJ1-2; 7 positions match TRBD1. J gave up 2 bases and V 5 bases, and 5 bases lay outside the gene matches. The CDR3 has 14 amino acids. Looked up from germline, CDR1 is WSHSY and CDR2 is SAAADI. CDR3 protein: CASSYRQGNYGYTF. CDR3 nucleotide sequence: TGCGCCAGCAGTTACCGACAGGGCAACTATGGCTACACCTTC.

The rearrangement links TRBV7-9 to TRBJ2-5; the D is unclear. This CDR3 is 11 amino acids long. Per germline, CDR1 SEHNR and CDR2 FQNEAQ (reference sequence). Trimming stripped 5 bases from V and 9 bases from J, with 10 bases between. CDR3 loop: CASSPGPPQYF. The CDR3 DNA reads TGTGCCAGCAGCCCTGGCCCCCCCCAGTACTTC.

The V gene is TRBV9, the J gene TRBJ1-1; D may be TRBD1 (5 bases). The V gene lost 0 bases and the J gene lost 11 bases, with 14 bases spanning the gap. Per germline, CDR1 SGDLS and CDR2 YYNGEE. The CDR3 length is 13 residues. CDR3 region: CASSVEGLPPAFF. The CDR3 DNA sequence: TGTGCCAGCAGCGTAGAGGGACTTCCCCCGGCTTTCTTT. Using reference TRBV9 and TRBJ1-1 for the parts outside the CDR3, the full variable domain is DSGVTQTPKHLITATGQRVTLRCSPRSGDLSVYWYQQSLDQGLQFLIQYYNGEERAKGNILERFSAQQFPDLHSELNLSSLELGDSALYFCASSVEGLPPAFFGQGTRLTVV.

V is TRBV28 and J is TRBJ2-7; 7 bases align to TRBD1. The CDR3 is 17 residues long. Per the germline V gene, CDR1 is MDHEN and CDR2 is SYDVKM. V dropped 5 bases and J dropped 1; count of bases not matched to a gene: 14. In nucleotides, the CDR3 is TGTGCCAGCAGTCCCTCCGGACGGGACAGATTATCCTACGAGCAGTACTTC. Translation: CASSPSGRDRLSYEQYF.